This T cell receptor (beta chain) was obtained from a study of somatic mutations in cytotoxic T cells in rheumatoid arthritis. General observations from the study: Among patients with rheumatoid arthritis, but not healthy controls, CD8+ clonality increased with age. TRBV07 appeared slightly underrepresented in the rheumatoid arthritis patients. That finding was not adjusted to account for multiple comparisons.

There are 15 residues in the CDR3. V was pared by 1 base and J by 12 bases, with 9 bases of the junction left unmatched. In germline, CDR1 is MGHRA, CDR2 YSYEKL. Assay: immunoSEQ multiplex PCR; the TCRdb copy retains only in-frame clones and omits some. The sample shows 2,500 to 3,500 clones, roughly 70% of them seen only once. This clone came up a few times. Its antigen is undetermined. The sequence came from a young woman with rheumatoid arthritis. Input material: CD8+ T cells sorted from synovial fluid. J is TRBJ2-1 and V is TRBV4-1, with 10 positions matching TRBD2. The CDR3 sequence: CASSQGGLALRGQFF. The CDR3 DNA reads as TGCGCCAGCAGCCAAGGGGGACTAGCGTTACGGGGGCAGTTCTTC.